This T cell receptor (beta chain) was identified in a study of neoadjuvant anti-PD-1 for oral cavity cancer. The CDR3 sequence is 15 residues long. CDR1 and CDR2 (germline): SNHLY, FYNNEI. Trimming cost V 1 base and J 4 bases; bases outside gene matches: 3. Sequencing used immunoSEQ multiplex PCR; TCRdb keeps in-frame clones, though not all of them. The data contain approximately 67,000 clones, approximately 82% of them seen just once; the ten biggest clones take up 3.4%. The J gene is TRBJ1-2, the V gene TRBV2; 10 bases fit TRBD1. Specimen: PBMCs, collected before nivolumab (anti-PD-1) treatment. The sequence came from a person between 40 and 79 years old with oral cavity squamous cell carcinoma. CDR3: CASSEGDRGGYGYTF. As DNA, the CDR3 is TGTGCCAGCAGTGAAGGGGACAGGGGTGGCTATGGCTACACCTTC. Together with reference TRBV2 and TRBJ1-2, the CDR3 gives the full variable domain: EPEVTQTPSHQVTQMGQEVILRCVPISNHLYFYWYRQILGQKVEFLVSFYNNEISEKSEIFDDQFSVERPDGSNFTLKIRSTKLEDSAMYFCASSEGDRGGYGYTFGSGTRLTVV.